The 2 T cell receptor beta chains in this list originate from one sample, sequenced in a study of blood T cells in healthy people across ages. Alongside a J-beta primer mix, a sample-barcoded 5' primer served in a second PCR lasting about 7 to 11 cycles. One entry per CDR3 protein, called by TCRdb with MiXCR from the 5' RACE reads. The table has around 780,000 distinct CDR3 sequences, under 30% seen once. These data were likewise used in another study, on T cells of mothers and their children.

Sequencing was performed on blood. The source is a boy between 10 and 17 years old in good health.

In this sample, this clonotype turned up many times. V usage is TRBV5-1 and J usage is TRBJ2-5, with D uncertain. V shed 4 bases and J shed 2 bases, with 15 bases lying between them. The CDR3 runs 15 residues. CDR1 and CDR2 from the germline V gene are SGHRS and YFSETQ. CDR3 protein: CASSPLDTTQETQYF. The CDR3 coding sequence is TGCGCCAGCAGCCCTCTCGACACAACTCAAGAGACCCAGTACTTC. The whole variable domain, remainder taken from reference TRBV5-1 and TRBJ2-5, is KAGVTQTPRYLIKTRGQQVTLSCSPISGHRSVSWYQQTPGQGLQFLFEYFSETQRNKGNFPGRFSGRQFSNSRSEMNVSTLELGDSALYLCASSPLDTTQETQYFGPGTRLLVL.

This chain uses TRBV7-9 with TRBJ1-6; maybe TRBD1 (6 bases). The CDR3 sequence is 13 residues long. Germline V gene sequence: CDR1 SEHNR, CDR2 FQNEAQ (reference sequence). V dropped 5 bases and J dropped 12 bases, with 14 bases sitting between them. This CDR3 reads CASSRIPGEPLHF. In DNA form, the CDR3 reads TGTGCCAGCAGCCGAATCCCAGGGGAACCCCTCCACTTT.